This is a list of T cell receptor beta chains from one sample in a study of cytomegalovirus exposure and HLA in healthy donors. Data came from immunoSEQ multiplex PCR; TCRdb stores just in-frame clones and leaves some out. This table holds just over 200,000 clones. The sequencing input was PBMCs. These receptors were collected from a girl aged 2-10 years in good health and CMV-seropositive. The conserved cysteine and the conserved F or W are not part of the CDR3 here. A D gene is named only where the DNA matches it firmly.

>TRBD1|TRBV19
ASSIQGASPGGGYT
>TRBD2|TRBV27
ASSPSLAGGSHEQY
>TRBD2|TRBV27
ASSPRLESGRRNEQY
>TRBD1|TRBV13
ASSLGDRANYGYT
>-|TRBV27
ASSLSQGPGELF
>-|TRBV29-1
SVGTLEPGPLRGYGYT
>TRBD2|TRBV27
ASTGLGNEQF
>-|TRBV2
ASSVGGGLSWNYGYT
>TRBD1|TRBV11-3
ASSWDRASTGELF
>TRBD1|TRBV7-9
ASSFRGQDEDTQY